The T cell receptor beta chain under discussion was sequenced for a study of cytomegalovirus exposure and HLA in healthy donors. With 60 Vbeta and 13 Jbeta primers, the PCR was carried out. Source study methods: Counted up in a later analysis, unique TCR beta chains came to some 72 million, with about 9.9 million shared. The table came from immunoSEQ multiplex PCR; TCRdb's copy has only in-frame clones and leaves some out. D and trimming come from the DNA, and the V and J calls and clone size come from that table. The data contain under 150,000 clones, roughly four fifths of them singletons. The source of this sequence is a man aged 25-40 years in good health and CMV-seropositive. The specimen was PBMCs.

CDR3: CASSLGPGPLSGANVLTF. DNA of the CDR3: TGTGCCAGCAGCTTAGGGCCAGGGCCCTTATCTGGGGCCAACGTCCTGACTTTC. The chain has TRBV11-2 and TRBJ2-6; a possible D gene is TRBD1 (5 bases). CDR1 and CDR2 from the germline V gene are SGHAT and FQNNGV. CDR3 length equals 18 residues. V gave up 1 base and J gave up 1 base, with 14 bases separating them.